This TCR beta chain was profiled in a study of cytomegalovirus exposure and HLA in healthy donors. Study conclusions and caveats: The authors excluded some V segments, including TRBV6-2 and TRBV6-3, as indistinguishable.

PCR was performed using 60 Vbeta and 13 Jbeta primers. Here immunoSEQ multiplex PCR was the method, and the copy in TCRdb shows in-frame clones only, minus some. The sample includes about 250,000 clones, more than 70% of them seen just once. V was trimmed by 3 bases and J by 3 bases, leaving 8 bases between them. Germline-derived CDR1 and CDR2 are SGHTA and FQGTGA. This CDR3 region has 13 residues. Details on this clone: Its antigen is still unknown.

Sequencing was done on a sample of PBMCs. The chain recombines TRBV7-3 with TRBJ1-1; D is undetermined. The TCR sequence derives from a boy aged 10-17 years in good health and CMV-seronegative. The CDR3 spells CASSFVRDTEAFF. The CDR3 nucleotides read TGTGCCAGCAGCTTCGTCCGGGACACTGAAGCTTTCTTT.